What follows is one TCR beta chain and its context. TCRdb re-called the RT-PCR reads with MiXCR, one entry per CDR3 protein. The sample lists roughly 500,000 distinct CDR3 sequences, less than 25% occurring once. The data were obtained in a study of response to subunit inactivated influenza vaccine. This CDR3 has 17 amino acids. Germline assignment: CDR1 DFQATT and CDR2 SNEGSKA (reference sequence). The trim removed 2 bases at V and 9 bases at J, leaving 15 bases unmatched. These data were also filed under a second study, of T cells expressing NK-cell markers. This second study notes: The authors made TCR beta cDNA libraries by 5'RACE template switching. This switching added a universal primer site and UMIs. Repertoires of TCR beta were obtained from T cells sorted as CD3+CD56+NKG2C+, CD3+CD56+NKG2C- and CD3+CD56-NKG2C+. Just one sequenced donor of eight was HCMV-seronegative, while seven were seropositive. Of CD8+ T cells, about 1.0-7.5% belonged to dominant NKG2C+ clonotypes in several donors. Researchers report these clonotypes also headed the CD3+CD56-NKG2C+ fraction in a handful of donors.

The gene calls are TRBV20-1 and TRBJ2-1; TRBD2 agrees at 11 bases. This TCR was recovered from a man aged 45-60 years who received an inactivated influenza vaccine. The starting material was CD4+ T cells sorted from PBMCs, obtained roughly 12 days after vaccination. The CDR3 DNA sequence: TGCAGTGCTAGAAGAATTCCGGGACTAGCGGTTTATGTTGAGCAGTTCTTC. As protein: CSARRIPGLAVYVEQFF.